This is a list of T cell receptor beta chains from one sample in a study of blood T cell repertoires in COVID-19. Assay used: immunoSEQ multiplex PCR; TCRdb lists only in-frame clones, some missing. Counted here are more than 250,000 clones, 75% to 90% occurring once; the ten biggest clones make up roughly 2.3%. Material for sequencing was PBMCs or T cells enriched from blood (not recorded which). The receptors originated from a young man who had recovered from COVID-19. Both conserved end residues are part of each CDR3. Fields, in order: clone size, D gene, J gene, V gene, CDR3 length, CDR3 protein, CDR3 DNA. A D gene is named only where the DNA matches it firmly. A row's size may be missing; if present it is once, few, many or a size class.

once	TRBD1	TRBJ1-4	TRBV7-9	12	CASSFDGTELFF	TGTGCCAGCAGCTTTGACGGGACAGAACTGTTTTTT
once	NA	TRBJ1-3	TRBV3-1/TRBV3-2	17	CASSQEGGAGYQDTIYF	TGTGCCAGCAGCCAAGAAGGGGGTGCCGGGTATCAGGACACCATATATTTT
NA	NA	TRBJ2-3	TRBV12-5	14	CAREWGENTDTQYF	TGTGCTAGGGAGTGGGGGGAAAACACAGATACGCAGTATTTT
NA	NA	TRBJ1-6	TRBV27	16	CASRKMDSLYNSPLHF	TGTGCCAGCCGCAAGATGGACAGCCTCTATAATTCACCCCTCCACTTT
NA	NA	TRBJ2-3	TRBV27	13	CASSQGNTDTQYF	TGTGCCAGCTCGCAGGGGAACACAGATACGCAGTATTTT
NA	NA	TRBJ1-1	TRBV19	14	CASSTTRASTEAFF	TGTGCCAGTAGTACGACCAGGGCGAGCACTGAAGCTTTCTTT
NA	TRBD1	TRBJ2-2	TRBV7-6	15	CASRDRDRDTGELFF	TGTGCCAGCAGGGACCGGGACAGGGACACCGGGGAGCTGTTTTTT
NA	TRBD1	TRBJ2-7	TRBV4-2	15	CASRPWTGLEDEQYF	TGTGCCAGCAGACCTTGGACAGGGTTGGAGGACGAGCAGTACTTC
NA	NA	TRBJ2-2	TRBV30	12	CAWTENTGELFF	TGTGCCTGGACAGAGAACACCGGGGAGCTGTTTTTT
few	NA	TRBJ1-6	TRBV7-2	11	CASSRNSPLHF	TGTGCCAGCAGTCGTAATTCACCCCTCCACTTT
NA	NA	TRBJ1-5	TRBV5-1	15	CASSFGTGLGQPQHF	TGCGCCAGCAGCTTTGGAACAGGGTTAGGTCAGCCCCAGCATTTT
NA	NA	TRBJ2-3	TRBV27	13	CASRQGPADTQYF	TGTGCCAGCAGACAGGGCCCCGCAGATACGCAGTATTTT
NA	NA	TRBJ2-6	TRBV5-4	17	CASSLGGGGPGANVLTF	TGTGCCAGCAGCTTGGGGGGTGGGGGCCCTGGGGCCAACGTCCTGACTTTC
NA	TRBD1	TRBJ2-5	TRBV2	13	CASSNRGQETQYF	TGTGCCAGCAGCAACAGGGGTCAAGAGACCCAGTACTTC
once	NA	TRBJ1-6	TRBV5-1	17	CASSPEGRRSYNSPLHF	TGCGCCAGCAGCCCGGAAGGGAGGAGGTCCTATAATTCACCCCTCCACTTT
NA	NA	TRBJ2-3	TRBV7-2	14	CASMKTVSTDTQYF	TGTGCCAGCATGAAGACAGTTAGCACAGATACGCAGTATTTT
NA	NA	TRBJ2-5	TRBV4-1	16	CASSQERQGRGETQYF	TGCGCCAGCAGCCAAGAAAGGCAGGGGAGGGGAGAGACCCAGTACTTC
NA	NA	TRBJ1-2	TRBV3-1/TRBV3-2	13	CASSQSVPNGYTF	TGTGCCAGCAGCCAAAGCGTGCCAAATGGCTACACCTTC
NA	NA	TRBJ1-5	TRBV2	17	CASMRIGGAGSNQPQHF	TGTGCCAGCATGAGAATAGGGGGGGCCGGAAGCAATCAGCCCCAGCATTTT
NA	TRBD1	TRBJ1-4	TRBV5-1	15	CASSLADRATEKLFF	TGCGCCAGCAGCTTGGCGGACAGGGCTACTGAAAAACTGTTTTTT
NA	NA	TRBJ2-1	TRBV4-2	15	CASSPGGGAMVEQFF	TGTGCCAGCAGCCCTGGTGGGGGGGCTATGGTTGAGCAGTTCTTC
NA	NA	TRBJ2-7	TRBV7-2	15	CASRPLVAKPYEQYF	TGTGCCAGCAGACCCTTAGTTGCCAAACCCTACGAGCAGTACTTC
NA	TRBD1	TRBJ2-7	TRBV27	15	CASSPTGTGYYEQYF	TGTGCCAGCAGTCCAACCGGGACAGGGTACTACGAGCAGTACTTC
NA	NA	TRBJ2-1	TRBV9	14	CASSGGGGHNEQFF	TGTGCCAGCAGCGGAGGAGGGGGCCACAATGAGCAGTTCTTC
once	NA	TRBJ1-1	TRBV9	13	CASSVEQFTEAFF	TGTGCCAGCAGCGTAGAACAGTTCACTGAAGCTTTCTTT
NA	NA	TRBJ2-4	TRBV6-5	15	CASIRDWGAKNIQYF	TGTGCCAGCATCCGGGACTGGGGCGCCAAAAACATTCAGTACTTC